This T cell receptor (beta chain) is from a study of T cells expressing NK-cell markers. Study summary: The TCR beta repertoires were obtained from sorted CD3+CD56+NKG2C+, CD3+CD56+NKG2C- and CD3+CD56-NKG2C+ T cells. HCMV seropositivity marked seven of the eight sequenced donors; one was seronegative.

With regard to this clonotype: What it recognizes is unknown.

Study conclusions and caveats: These clonotypes also led the CD3+CD56-NKG2C+ fraction in a few donors.

As the method of synthesis, 5'RACE template switching with UMIs yielded TCR beta cDNA. TCRdb processed the 5' RACE reads again and assigns one entry to each CDR3 protein, with no DNA. Its table records a few hundred thousand distinct CDR3 sequences. The CDR3 is made up of 12 amino acids. Germline V gene lookup returns CDR1 SNHLY and CDR2 FYNNEI. Sequencing input: blood T cells: a sorted CD56 or NKG2C T cell subset, CD4+ or CD8+ T cells, or bulk PBMC T cells (not recorded which). The rearrangement links TRBV2 to TRBJ2-1; TCRdb indicates TRBD1, and absent DNA this call remains unverified. This clonotype was obtained from a man aged 18-69 years in good health. The CDR3 here is CASSDRVDEQFF.